This is a list of T cell receptor beta chains from one sample in a study of T cells in Graves' hyperthyroidism and ophthalmopathy. Each CDR3 protein gets one entry after TCRdb re-called the multiplex PCR reads with MiXCR. Among 500,000 to 600,000 distinct CDR3 sequences, roughly 50% were seen once, and the ten largest hold approximately 8.4%. The material sequenced was peripheral blood or thyroid tissue (not recorded which). The receptors stem from a woman in her late teens or twenties with Graves' hyperthyroidism. CDR3s include the opening cysteine and the closing phenylalanine or tryptophan. D genes are given only for firm matches. Some rows have no size entry. The others give once, few or many, or a class for an expanded clone.

j_call | d_call | v_call | clone_size | cdr3_aa | cdr3_nt
TRBJ1-4 | TRBD1 | TRBV10-3 | NA | CAISEDRVTEKLFF | TGTGCCATCAGTGAGGACAGGGTCACTGAAAAACTGTTTTTT
TRBJ2-5 | NA | TRBV14 | NA | CASSPKMATQYF | TGTGCCAGCAGCCCGAAGATGGCGACCCAGTACTTC
TRBJ2-5 | NA | TRBV11-3 | many | CASSQGRGHETQYF | TGTGCCAGCAGCCAAGGCAGGGGCCATGAGACCCAGTACTTC
TRBJ2-7 | TRBD1 | TRBV12-3/TRBV12-4 | NA | CASRTGTGVHYEQYF | TGTGCCAGCAGGACAGGGACAGGGGTGCACTACGAGCAGTACTTC
TRBJ1-4 | TRBD1 | TRBV20-1 | NA | CSASTGTATNEKLFF | TGCAGTGCTAGTACCGGGACAGCAACTAATGAAAAACTGTTTTTT
TRBJ1-1 | NA | TRBV5-1 | many | CASMGQLDTEAFF | TGCGCCAGCATGGGGCAGCTTGACACTGAAGCTTTCTTT
TRBJ1-5 | TRBD1 | TRBV5-1 | many | CASSLDRGDQPQHF | TGCGCCAGCAGCTTGGACAGGGGCGATCAGCCCCAGCATTTT
TRBJ2-1 | NA | TRBV20-1 | NA | CSADGGNEQFF | TGCAGTGCCGACGGGGGAAATGAGCAGTTCTTC
TRBJ1-1 | NA | TRBV19 | many | CASSMSGTWVEAFF | TGTGCCAGTAGTATGAGCGGGACATGGGTTGAAGCTTTCTTT
TRBJ2-2 | NA | TRBV20-1 | many | CSARGLNTGELFF | TGCAGTGCTAGAGGATTGAACACCGGGGAGCTGTTTTTT
TRBJ2-7 | TRBD2 | TRBV11-2 | NA | CASRGGDTKQYF | TGTGCCAGCCGGGGGGGAGACACCAAGCAGTACTTC
TRBJ2-5 | NA | TRBV3-1 | few | CASSQVRGGSQETQYF | TGTGCCAGCAGCCAAGTGAGGGGGGGGTCTCAAGAGACCCAGTACTTC
TRBJ2-2 | NA | TRBV6-9 | many | CASSARADTGELFF | TGTGCCAGCAGTGCCAGGGCGGACACCGGGGAGCTGTTTTTT
TRBJ2-7 | TRBD1 | TRBV5-5 | many | CASSLTGEAEQYF | TGTGCCAGCAGCTTGACAGGGGAAGCCGAGCAGTACTTC
TRBJ2-7 | NA | TRBV6-2/TRBV6-3 | many | CASSYLTGELSYEQYF | TGTGCCAGCAGTTACCTTACTGGGGAACTGTCCTACGAGCAGTACTTC
TRBJ2-7 | TRBD1 | TRBV29-1 | NA | CSVAGTGEAEQYF | TGCAGCGTAGCCGGGACAGGGGAAGCCGAGCAGTACTTC
TRBJ1-1 | NA | TRBV10-3 | NA | CAISRTETEFTEAFF | TGTGCCATCAGCCGGACAGAGACGGAGTTCACTGAAGCTTTCTTT
TRBJ2-5 | NA | TRBV7-8 | NA | CASSLSAARGETQYF | TGTGCCAGCAGCTTGTCCGCAGCGAGGGGAGAGACCCAGTACTTC
TRBJ2-6 | NA | TRBV15 | NA | CATSSDGGSGSGANVLTF | TGTGCCACCAGCAGTGACGGGGGTAGTGGCTCTGGGGCCAACGTCCTGACTTTC
TRBJ2-7 | TRBD2 | TRBV20-1 | many | CSASGISSYEQYF | TGCAGTGCCAGCGGGATTTCTTCCTACGAGCAGTACTTC
TRBJ2-7 | NA | TRBV12-3/TRBV12-4 | many | CASSYNYVSYEQYF | TGTGCCAGCAGTTATAATTACGTATCCTACGAGCAGTACTTC
TRBJ2-7 | TRBD1 | TRBV5-1 | NA | CASSLGPGQGIEQYF | TGCGCCAGCAGCTTGGGACCGGGACAGGGGATCGAGCAGTACTTC
TRBJ2-7 | NA | TRBV7-9 | many | CASRLGGLGEQYF | TGTGCCAGCAGATTAGGGGGACTTGGCGAGCAGTACTTC
TRBJ2-2 | TRBD2 | TRBV7-2 | NA | CAGSLGGGANTGELFF | TGTGCCGGCAGCCTCGGCGGGGGAGCGAACACCGGGGAGCTGTTTTTT
TRBJ2-5 | TRBD2 | TRBV20-1 | many | CSAWEREDTQETQYF | TGCAGTGCTTGGGAGCGGGAGGATACACAAGAGACCCAGTACTTC
TRBJ2-2 | TRBD2 | TRBV24-1 | NA | CATSDPSTSGSYTGELFF | TGTGCCACCAGTGATCCTTCGACTAGCGGGAGCTACACCGGGGAGCTGTTTTTT
TRBJ1-1 | NA | TRBV29-1 | many | CSVEGRNTEAFF | TGCAGCGTCGAGGGTAGGAACACTGAAGCTTTCTTT
TRBJ2-5 | TRBD2 | TRBV20-1 | NA | CSASHGLAGDGETQYF | TGCAGTGCTAGCCATGGCCTAGCGGGAGACGGGGAGACCCAGTACTTC
TRBJ2-7 | TRBD2 | TRBV4-2 | many | CASSQDLAGEYTDEQYF | TGTGCCAGCAGCCAAGACCTAGCGGGAGAGTATACCGACGAGCAGTACTTC
TRBJ2-3 | TRBD2 | TRBV7-3 | NA | CASSRTSGPTDTQYF | TGTGCCAGCAGCCGGACTAGCGGGCCAACAGATACGCAGTATTTT
TRBJ1-2 | NA | TRBV29-1 | many | CSVRDNWDYGYTF | TGCAGCGTACGGGACAATTGGGACTATGGCTACACCTTC
TRBJ1-2 | TRBD1 | TRBV12-3/TRBV12-4 | NA | CASSSAGQGGYGYTF | TGTGCCAGCAGTTCTGCGGGACAGGGAGGGTATGGCTACACCTTC
TRBJ1-5 | TRBD1 | TRBV19 | many | CASSISTGESNQPQHF | TGTGCCAGTAGTATATCCACAGGGGAGAGCAATCAGCCCCAGCATTTT
TRBJ2-5 | TRBD2 | TRBV24-1 | once | CATSDSASGSRETQYF | TGTGCCACCAGTGATTCGGCTAGCGGGAGTCGAGAGACCCAGTACTTC
TRBJ2-7 | NA | TRBV2 | many | CASSDPTAIPTHYEQYF | TGTGCCAGCAGCGACCCAACGGCGATACCAACCCATTACGAGCAGTACTTC
TRBJ2-7 | NA | TRBV7-4 | NA | CASSLVQGNTYEQYF | TGTGCCAGCAGCTTGGTACAGGGTAACACCTACGAGCAGTACTTC
TRBJ2-7 | TRBD2 | TRBV7-9 | NA | CASSQEPGPGGAYEQYF | TGCGCCAGCAGCCAAGAACCAGGGCCTGGGGGGGCCTACGAGCAGTACTTC
TRBJ2-7 | NA | TRBV20-1 | many | CSGKWAGEQYF | TGCAGTGGGAAATGGGCCGGCGAGCAGTACTTC
TRBJ2-2 | TRBD1 | TRBV7-9 | many | CASSGLDRGHDTGELFF | TGTGCCAGCAGCGGACTCGACAGGGGGCACGACACCGGGGAGCTGTTTTTT
TRBJ1-1 | NA | TRBV5-1 | many | CASSFDLPGEAFF | TGCGCCAGCAGCTTCGACCTACCTGGGGAAGCTTTCTTT
TRBJ2-1 | NA | TRBV19 | NA | CASSIAHNEQFF | TGTGCCAGTAGTATAGCCCACAATGAGCAGTTCTTC
TRBJ1-3 | NA | TRBV7-9 | NA | CASSMTVSSGSTVYF | TGTGCCAGCAGCATGACTGTGAGCTCTGGAAGCACCGTATATTTT
TRBJ2-6 | NA | TRBV29-1 | many | CSVEDRGKKSSGANVLTF | TGCAGCGTTGAAGATCGGGGGAAGAAGAGCTCTGGGGCCAACGTCCTGACTTTC
TRBJ1-1 | TRBD1 | TRBV12-3/TRBV12-4 | many | CASRGTGTMNTEAFF | TGTGCCAGCAGGGGGACAGGCACCATGAACACTGAAGCTTTCTTT
TRBJ2-5 | NA | TRBV29-1 | NA | CSSSPGRGETQYF | TGCAGCAGCTCACCGGGCAGAGGAGAGACCCAGTACTTC